These 26 T cell receptor beta chains were sequenced from one sample in a study of cytomegalovirus exposure and HLA in healthy donors. PCR primers comprised 60 Vbeta and 13 Jbeta primers. Method: immunoSEQ multiplex PCR; TCRdb's copy keeps in-frame clones and lacks some. The sample lists some 200,000 clones; 75% to 85% were seen once. Sequencing input: PBMCs. Receptors originate from a woman aged 60-75 years in good health and CMV-seropositive.

The chain carries TRBV12-5 and TRBJ2-3, with 8 bases matching TRBD2. The CDR3 contains 15 residues. Losses at the gene ends were 4 bases for V and 4 bases for J; bases not matched to a gene: 7. Germline values: CDR1 LGHNT, CDR2 FRNRAP. The CDR3 DNA reads as TGTGCTAGTGGTTCCGGGGGGGGCATTGCAGATACGCAGTATTTT. This gives the protein CASGSGGGIADTQYF. The complete variable domain, with remaining parts taken from reference TRBV12-5 and TRBJ2-3, reads DARVTQTPRHKVTEMGQEVTMRCQPILGHNTVFWYRQTMMQGLELLAYFRNRAPLDDSGMPKDRFSAEMPDATLATLKIQPSEPRDSAVYFCASGSGGGIADTQYFGPGTRLTVL.

This chain connects TRBV9 to TRBJ2-3, with 13 nucleotides matching TRBD2. V was pared by 0 bases and J by 3 bases, with 7 bases of the junction left unmatched. Germline-derived CDR1 and CDR2 are SGDLS and YYNGEE. This CDR3 is 18 amino acids long. DNA for the CDR3: TGTGCCAGCAGCGTAGCTATCCAACTAGCGGGGGGGACAGATACGCAGTATTTT. Its protein is CASSVAIQLAGGTDTQYF.

V usage is TRBV5-1 and J usage is TRBJ2-5, with D perhaps TRBD2 (7 bases). Trimming removed 1 base from V and 4 bases from J, with 17 bases in between. This CDR3 is built from 16 residues. In germline, CDR1 is SGHRS, CDR2 YFSETQ. The CDR3 bases are TGCGCCAGCAGCTTGCAAGGGGGGGGGTTAGGAGAGACCCAGTACTTC. It codes for CASSLQGGGLGETQYF.

Only one count was recorded for this clone. The rearrangement uses TRBV5-4 and TRBJ1-1, with TRBD1 identical over 8 bases. V was pared by 9 bases and J by 7 bases, with 11 bases of the junction left unmatched. This CDR3 spans 13 amino acids. CDR1 and CDR2 from the germline V gene are SGHNT and YYREEE (reference sequence). The CDR3 DNA follows: TGTGCCACCCTCCCCCAGGGGGCTGGTGAAGCTTTCTTT. Protein sequence: CATLPQGAGEAFF. Drawing the rest from reference TRBV5-4 and TRBJ1-1, the complete variable domain is ETGVTQSPTHLIKTRGQQVTLRCSSQSGHNTVSWYQQALGQGPQFIFQYYREEENGRGNFPPRFSGLQFPNYSSELNVNALELDDSALYLCATLPQGAGEAFFGQGTRLTVV.

The chain joins TRBV4-1 to TRBJ1-6; no firm D call. Trimming removed 6 bases at V and 7 bases at J, with 7 bases between. The CDR3 extends over 12 amino acids. Germline V gene lookup returns CDR1 MGHRA and CDR2 YSYEKL. The CDR3 loop is CASRRGNSPLHF. CDR3 DNA sequence: TGCGCCAGCAGGAGAGGAAATTCACCCCTCCACTTT.

Remarks on this clone: Other DNA sequences in the sample encode the same CDR3. This chain links TRBV5-6 with TRBJ2-7; tentatively, D is TRBD1 (5 bases). V was clipped by 0 bases and J by 4 bases, with 11 bases between them. There are 14 residues in the CDR3. Germline CDR1 is SGHDT and CDR2 is YYEEEE. In DNA form, the CDR3 reads TGTGCCAGCAGCTTGGGGCAGGGTAGGTACGAGCAGTACTTC. Translated: CASSLGQGRYEQYF. The whole variable domain, remainder taken from reference TRBV5-6 and TRBJ2-7, is DAGVTQSPTHLIKTRGQQVTLRCSPKSGHDTVSWYQQALGQGPQFIFQYYEEEERQRGNFPDRFSGHQFPNYSSELNVNALLLGDSALYLCASSLGQGRYEQYFGPGTRLTVT.

The sample holds one count of this clone. The V and J genes are TRBV4-1 and TRBJ1-2, with D possibly TRBD1 on 5 matching bases. Germline values: CDR1 MGHRA, CDR2 YSYEKL. Trimming left V 0 bases short and J 4 bases short, with 21 bases between. This CDR3 contains 18 residues. The CDR3 nucleotides are TGCGCCAGCAGCCAAGATATAGGGCAGGGCCCTATGACCTATGGCTACACCTTC. Residues: CASSQDIGQGPMTYGYTF.

V gene TRBV5-1 combines with J gene TRBJ2-1; 14 bases are shared with TRBD2. Germline V lookup: CDR1 SGHRS, CDR2 YFSETQ. The CDR3 runs to 15 residues. J lost 8 bases, V lost 0 bases, and 1 base had no gene match. CDR3 amino acids: CASSLGLAGGDEQFF. In DNA, the CDR3 is TGCGCCAGCAGCTTGGGACTAGCGGGGGGGGATGAGCAGTTCTTC.

This rearrangement joins TRBV5-1 to TRBJ2-2; D may be TRBD1 (6 bases). Germline V gene data show CDR1 as SGHRS and CDR2 as YFSETQ. The V end lost 0 bases, the J end lost 5 bases, and 17 bases lay between the germline ends. The CDR3 is 17 amino acids. The CDR3 DNA reads as TGCGCCAGCAGCTTGGGGGACACAGGCGGGCAAACCGGGGAGCTGTTTTTT. It is translated as CASSLGDTGGQTGELFF. Complete variable domain (other parts from reference TRBV5-1 and TRBJ2-2): KAGVTQTPRYLIKTRGQQVTLSCSPISGHRSVSWYQQTPGQGLQFLFEYFSETQRNKGNFPGRFSGRQFSNSRSEMNVSTLELGDSALYLCASSLGDTGGQTGELFFGEGSRLTVL.

This clone was picked up one time. The chain combines TRBV19 with TRBJ2-2; 11 bases align to TRBD1. V lost 4 bases and J lost 6; bases outside the gene matches: 7. The germline gives CDR1 LNHDA, CDR2 SQIVND (reference sequence). CDR3 length: 16 residues. The CDR3 protein is CASSRRTGGGPGELFF. Written as DNA, the CDR3 is TGTGCCAGTAGTAGACGGACAGGGGGCGGACCCGGGGAGCTGTTTTTT. Looking up the rest from reference TRBV19 and TRBJ2-2 gives the full variable domain: DGGITQSPKYLFRKEGQNVTLSCEQNLNHDAMYWYRQDPGQGLRLIYYSQIVNDFQKGDIAEGYSVSREKKESFPLTVTSAQKNPTAFYLCASSRRTGGGPGELFFGEGSRLTVL.

V usage is TRBV6-6 and J usage is TRBJ1-3; a possible D gene is TRBD1 (6 bases). Germline loops: CDR1 MNHNY, CDR2 SVGAGI (reference sequence). Trimming cost V 5 bases and J 4 bases, with 15 bases left between them. The CDR3 has 15 amino acids. CDR3 bases: TGTGCCAGCAGTCCGTACACAGGGTCCGGAAACACCATATATTTT. Amino acids: CASSPYTGSGNTIYF.

The chain employs TRBV12-5 and TRBJ2-7; D perhaps matches TRBD2 (5 bases). V lost 7 bases, J lost 9 bases, and 22 bases lay in between. Germline V CDR1 and CDR2: LGHNT, FRNRAP. This CDR3 is 14 amino acids long. DNA for the CDR3: TGTGCTAGTGCCTTTTTGTCCCCAGATAGCGTGCAGTACTTC. This encodes CASAFLSPDSVQYF.

This clone was observed once. Other DNA sequences in the sample encode the same CDR3. The chain recombines TRBV29-1 with TRBJ2-1, with TRBD2 identical over 14 bases. Germline-derived CDR1 and CDR2 are SQVTM and ANQGSEA. CDR3 size: 16 residues. V was clipped by 5 bases and J by 3 bases; unmatched bases: 6. Here the CDR3 reads CSVRGLAGASYNEQFF. The CDR3 DNA reads TGCAGCGTTCGGGGACTAGCGGGGGCAAGCTACAATGAGCAGTTCTTC.

The CDR3 DNA follows: TGCGCCAGCAGCTTGGTACAGGGGAGTAACACCGGGGAGCTGTTTTTT. Translated: CASSLVQGSNTGELFF. This chain joins TRBV5-1 and TRBJ2-2; TRBD1 matches at 7 bases. The V gene's germline CDR1 is SGHRS and CDR2 YFSETQ. The CDR3 has 16 amino acids. The J segment lost 2 bases and the V segment lost 0 bases, leaving 4 bases of the junction unmatched.

The chain carries TRBV2 and TRBJ2-7; 7 bases align to TRBD2. J lost 2 bases, V lost 8 bases, and 9 bases had no gene match. CDR1 and CDR2 from the germline V gene are SNHLY and FYNNEI. The CDR3 has 14 residues. Here the CDR3 DNA reads TGTGCCAGCTCACGTGGGGCGGGAGCCTACGAGCAGTACTTC. Translation: CASSRGAGAYEQYF.

This rearrangement joins TRBV5-1 to TRBJ1-2; perhaps TRBD1 as D (6 bases). V shed 4 bases and J shed 0 bases, with 7 bases lying between them. Germline V gives CDR1 SGHRS, CDR2 YFSETQ. The CDR3 runs to 13 residues. CDR3: CASSRDTNYGYTF. CDR3 nucleotides: TGCGCCAGCAGCAGGGACACTAACTATGGCTACACCTTC.

The chain links TRBV28 to TRBJ2-5; 7 nucleotides align to TRBD1. Trimming cost V 4 bases and J 1 base; bases outside gene matches: 6. Looked up from germline, CDR1 is MDHEN and CDR2 is SYDVKM. CDR3 length: 15 residues. The CDR3 nucleotides read TGTGCCAGCAGTTCGACAGGGTGGGCCCAAGAGACCCAGTACTTC. Its translation: CASSSTGWAQETQYF.

Note on this clone: Other DNA variants within this sample encode the same CDR3. The chain is built from TRBV5-1 and TRBJ2-1; 7 bases are a match to TRBD1. Trimming cost V 1 base and J 3 bases; bases outside gene matches: 1. CDR1 is SGHRS and CDR2 is YFSETQ in the germline V gene. There are 14 residues in the CDR3. This CDR3 reads CASSLSGGYNEQFF. In DNA, the CDR3 is TGCGCCAGCAGCTTGTCAGGGGGCTACAATGAGCAGTTCTTC.

CDR3 sequence reads: CASTPRQGSGYTF. CDR3 bases: TGTGCCAGCACCCCTAGACAGGGAAGTGGCTACACCTTC. V and J are TRBV6-1 and TRBJ1-2; 7 bases are shared with TRBD1. Germline V lookup: CDR1 MNHNS, CDR2 SASEGT. The CDR3 sequence is 13 residues long. With 7 bases clipped from V and 7 bases from J, the junction kept 9 bases outside the gene matches.

The CDR3 is CASSSHRGQGYGYTF. CDR3 in DNA: TGTGCCAGCTCCTCCCACCGGGGACAGGGCTATGGCTACACCTTC. V gene TRBV27 combines with J gene TRBJ1-2; TRBD1 matches at 9 bases. Germline assignment: CDR1 MNHEY and CDR2 SMNVEV (reference sequence). This CDR3 has 15 residues. V trimming: 8 bases; J trimming: 4 bases; junction bases outside the gene matches: 11.

With respect to this clone: A read error may produce the germline difference seen at one junction end. This chain's CDR3 is CASGLGRRNTEAFF. The CDR3 DNA is TGTGCCAGCGGCTTAGGTCGCAGGAACACTGAAGCTTTCTTT. The chain uses TRBV7-2 and TRBJ1-1; no clear D gene. The CDR3 loop spans 14 amino acids. Germline V gives CDR1 SGHTA, CDR2 FQGNSA.

Here the CDR3 DNA reads TGTGCCAGTAGTATCTCACAGAACTATGGCTACACCTTC. Protein product: CASSISQNYGYTF. This rearrangement joins TRBV19 to TRBJ1-2; D gene uncertain. Germline V CDR1 and CDR2: LNHDA, SQIVND (reference sequence). V was shortened by 3 bases and J by 2 bases, with 7 bases between the two germline ends. There are 13 residues in the CDR3.

The chain joins TRBV27 to TRBJ2-5; TRBD2 matches at 9 bases. The germline CDR1 and CDR2 sequences are MNHEY and SMNVEV (reference sequence). This CDR3 is 16 amino acids long. V shed 2 bases, J shed 2 bases, and the junction held 6 bases outside the gene matches. CDR3 nucleotide sequence: TGTGCCAGCAGTTTAAACGCGGGAGGGGTACAAGAGACCCAGTACTTC. Translating gives CASSLNAGGVQETQYF.

This clone was recorded a few times. The chain uses TRBV7-9 and TRBJ1-1, with D perhaps matching TRBD1 (5 bases). The CDR3 loop spans 12 amino acids. CDR1 is SEHNR and CDR2 is FQNEAQ in the germline V gene (reference sequence). Trimming removed 5 bases from V and 7 bases from J, with 11 bases in between. CDR3 DNA sequence: TGTGCCAGCAGCAGGGGACTGCTTGAAGCTTTCTTT. It specifies CASSRGLLEAFF.

The rearrangement uses TRBV19 and TRBJ2-5, with 7 bases fitting TRBD1. This CDR3 contains 14 residues. Germline-derived CDR1 and CDR2 are LNHDA and SQIVND (reference sequence). V was clipped by 5 bases and J by 2 bases; unmatched bases: 5. The CDR3 loop reads CASSSWDSQETQYF. The CDR3 DNA reads TGTGCCAGTAGTTCTTGGGACAGTCAAGAGACCCAGTACTTC. Full variable domain (missing parts from reference TRBV19 and TRBJ2-5): DGGITQSPKYLFRKEGQNVTLSCEQNLNHDAMYWYRQDPGQGLRLIYYSQIVNDFQKGDIAEGYSVSREKKESFPLTVTSAQKNPTAFYLCASSSWDSQETQYFGPGTRLLVL.

The genes are TRBV6-1 and TRBJ2-3; TRBD2 might be the D (6 bases). The CDR3 totals 13 residues. CDR1 is MNHNS and CDR2 is SASEGT in the germline V gene. V was cut by 6 bases and J by 4 bases, with 11 bases left in between. The CDR3 nucleotides are TGTGCCAGCAGCGGCGGAGGGTCAGATACGCAGTATTTT. It is translated as CASSGGGSDTQYF.